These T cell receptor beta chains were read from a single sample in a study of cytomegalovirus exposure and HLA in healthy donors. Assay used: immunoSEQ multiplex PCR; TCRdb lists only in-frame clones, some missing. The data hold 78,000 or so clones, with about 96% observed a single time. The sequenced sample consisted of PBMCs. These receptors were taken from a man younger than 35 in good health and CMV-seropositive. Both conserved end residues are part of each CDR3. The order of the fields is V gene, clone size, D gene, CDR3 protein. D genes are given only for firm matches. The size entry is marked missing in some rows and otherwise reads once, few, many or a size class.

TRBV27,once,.,CASTQGGDEQFF
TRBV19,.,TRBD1,CASSRALDRNAYEQYF
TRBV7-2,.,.,CASSLDAGWTGELFF
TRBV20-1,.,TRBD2,CSEREQETQYF
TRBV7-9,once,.,CASTETLQETQYF
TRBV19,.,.,CASSIGAYTEAFF
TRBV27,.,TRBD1,CASRGQGWATEAFF
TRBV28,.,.,CASSLFMLGDEQFF
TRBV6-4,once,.,CASTQGENTEAFF
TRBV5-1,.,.,CASSLEPLLRERTYEQYF